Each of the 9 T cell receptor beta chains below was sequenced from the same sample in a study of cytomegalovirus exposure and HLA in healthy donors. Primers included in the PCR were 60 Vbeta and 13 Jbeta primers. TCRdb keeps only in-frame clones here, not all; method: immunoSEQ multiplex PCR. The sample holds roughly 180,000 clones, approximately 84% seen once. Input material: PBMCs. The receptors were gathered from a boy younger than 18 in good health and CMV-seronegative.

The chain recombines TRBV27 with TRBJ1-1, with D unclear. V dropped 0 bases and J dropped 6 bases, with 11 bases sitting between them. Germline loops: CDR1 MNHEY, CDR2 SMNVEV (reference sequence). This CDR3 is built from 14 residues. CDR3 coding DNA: TGTGCCAGCAGTTTATCAAGGCGGGGAGCTGAAGCTTTCTTT. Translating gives CASSLSRRGAEAFF.

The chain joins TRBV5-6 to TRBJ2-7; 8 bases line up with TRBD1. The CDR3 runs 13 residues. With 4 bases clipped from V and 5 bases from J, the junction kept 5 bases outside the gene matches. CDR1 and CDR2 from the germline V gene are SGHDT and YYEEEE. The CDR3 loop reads CASSLTGDDEQYF. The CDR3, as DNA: TGTGCCAGCAGCCTGACAGGGGACGACGAGCAGTACTTC.

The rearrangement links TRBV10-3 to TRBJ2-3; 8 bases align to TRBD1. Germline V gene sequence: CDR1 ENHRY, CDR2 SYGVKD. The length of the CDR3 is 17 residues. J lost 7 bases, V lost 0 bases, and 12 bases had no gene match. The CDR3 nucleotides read TGTGCCATCAGTGAGTCGGCTGGCGACAGGGGCTTATATACGCAGTATTTT. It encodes CAISESAGDRGLYTQYF.

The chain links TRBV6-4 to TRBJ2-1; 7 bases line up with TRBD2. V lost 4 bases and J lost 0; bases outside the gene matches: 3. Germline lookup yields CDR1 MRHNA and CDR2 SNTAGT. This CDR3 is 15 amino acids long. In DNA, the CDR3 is TGTGCCAGCAGTGTTTTAGCGGGCTCCTACAATGAGCAGTTCTTC. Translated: CASSVLAGSYNEQFF.

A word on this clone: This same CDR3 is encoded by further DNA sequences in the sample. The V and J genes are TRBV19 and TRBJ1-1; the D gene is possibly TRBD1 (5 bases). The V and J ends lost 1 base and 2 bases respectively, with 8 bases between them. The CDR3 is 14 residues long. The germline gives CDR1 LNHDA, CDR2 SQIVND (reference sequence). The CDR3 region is CASSIVGGNTEAFF. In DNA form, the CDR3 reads TGTGCCAGTAGTATAGTCGGGGGAAACACTGAAGCTTTCTTT.

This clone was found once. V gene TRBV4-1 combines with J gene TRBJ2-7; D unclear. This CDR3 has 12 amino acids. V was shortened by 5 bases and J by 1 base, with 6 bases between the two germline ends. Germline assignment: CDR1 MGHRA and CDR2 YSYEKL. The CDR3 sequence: CASSEESYEQYF. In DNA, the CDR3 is TGCGCCAGCAGCGAGGAGTCCTACGAGCAGTACTTC.

The CDR3 DNA sequence: TGTGCCAGCAAGGGGGGAGGGGTCGGCACTGAAGCTTTCTTT. This codes for CASKGGGVGTEAFF. V and J are TRBV27 and TRBJ1-1; D perhaps matches TRBD1 (6 bases). The CDR3 loop spans 14 amino acids. Germline V gives CDR1 MNHEY, CDR2 SMNVEV (reference sequence). The germline V and J ends were trimmed by 7 bases and 4 bases, with 16 bases remaining between them.

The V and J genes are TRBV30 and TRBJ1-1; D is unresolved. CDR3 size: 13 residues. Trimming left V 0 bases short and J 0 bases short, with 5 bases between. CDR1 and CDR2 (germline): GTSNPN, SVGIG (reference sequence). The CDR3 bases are TGTGCCTGGAGTGTAGCCCTGAACACTGAAGCTTTCTTT. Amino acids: CAWSVALNTEAFF.

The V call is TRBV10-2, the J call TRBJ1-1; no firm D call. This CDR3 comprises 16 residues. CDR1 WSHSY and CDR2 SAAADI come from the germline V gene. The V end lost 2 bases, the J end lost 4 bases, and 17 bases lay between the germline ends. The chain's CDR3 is CASSETPFMSGTEAFF. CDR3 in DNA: TGCGCCAGCAGTGAGACTCCCTTCATGAGCGGCACTGAAGCTTTCTTT.